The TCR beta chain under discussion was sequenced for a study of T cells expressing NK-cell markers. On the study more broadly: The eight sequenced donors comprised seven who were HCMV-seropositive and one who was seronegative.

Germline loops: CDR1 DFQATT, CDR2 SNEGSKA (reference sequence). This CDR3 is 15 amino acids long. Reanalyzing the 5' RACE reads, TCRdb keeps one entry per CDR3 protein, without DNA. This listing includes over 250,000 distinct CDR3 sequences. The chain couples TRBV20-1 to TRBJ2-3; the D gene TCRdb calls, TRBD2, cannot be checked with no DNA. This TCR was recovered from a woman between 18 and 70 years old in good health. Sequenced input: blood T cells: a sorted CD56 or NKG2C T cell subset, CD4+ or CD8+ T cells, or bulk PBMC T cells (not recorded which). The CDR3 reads CSAGPSGVLGDTQYF.